These 21 T cell receptor beta chains came from one sample sequenced in a study of cytomegalovirus exposure and HLA in healthy donors. In the PCR, 60 Vbeta and 13 Jbeta primers were used. Clones were sequenced by immunoSEQ multiplex PCR, and TCRdb holds only the in-frame ones, with some missing. Among 200,000 or so clones, approximately 78% were seen once, and the ten largest hold under 7.5%. The sample taken for sequencing was PBMCs. The source is a woman in her forties or fifties in good health and CMV-seropositive.

This chain links TRBV28 with TRBJ2-7; 7 bases are shared with TRBD1. This CDR3 region has 15 residues. The trim removed 4 bases at V and 0 bases at J, leaving 6 bases unmatched. CDR1 and CDR2 from the germline V gene are MDHEN and SYDVKM. This CDR3 reads CASSSGTVRSYEQYF. The CDR3 nucleotides read TGTGCCAGCAGTTCCGGGACAGTCCGCTCCTACGAGCAGTACTTC.

V is TRBV7-8 and J is TRBJ2-7, with D possibly matching TRBD2 (6 bases). The V gene lost 5 bases and the J gene lost 5 bases, with 16 bases spanning the gap. Germline values: CDR1 SGHVS, CDR2 FQNEAQ. The CDR3 is made up of 14 amino acids. This chain's CDR3 is CASSIRRGWDEQYF. In nucleotides, the CDR3 is TGTGCCAGCAGCATTCGGCGGGGTTGGGACGAGCAGTACTTC.

This chain connects TRBV5-4 to TRBJ2-7; 10 bases agree with TRBD2. The V and J ends lost 3 bases and 5 bases, in that order; junction bases with no gene match: 5. CDR1 and CDR2 from the germline V gene are SGHNT and YYREEE (reference sequence). This CDR3 has 14 amino acids. CDR3 sequence (DNA): TGTGCCAGCAGCTCCCTAGCGGGAGTTGACGAGCAGTACTTC. Its protein is CASSSLAGVDEQYF. Drawing the rest from reference TRBV5-4 and TRBJ2-7, the complete variable domain is ETGVTQSPTHLIKTRGQQVTLRCSSQSGHNTVSWYQQALGQGPQFIFQYYREEENGRGNFPPRFSGLQFPNYSSELNVNALELDDSALYLCASSSLAGVDEQYFGPGTRLTVT.

The chain recombines TRBV11-3 with TRBJ2-1; D remains unclear. In germline, CDR1 is SGHNT, CDR2 YENEEA. Trimming shortened V by 5 bases and J by 0 bases, and 8 bases separated the two germline ends. The CDR3 is 14 amino acids. The DNA for the CDR3 is TGTGCCAGCAGCACTTCCTCCTCCTACAATGAGCAGTTCTTC. Translating gives CASSTSSSYNEQFF.

This clone was seen a single time. The chain is built from TRBV11-2 and TRBJ2-1; 7 bases are a match to TRBD1. CDR3 length: 16 amino acids. CDR1 and CDR2 from the germline V gene are SGHAT and FQNNGV. Germline trimming cut 5 bases from V and 0 bases from J; bases unmatched to any gene: 7. In DNA form, the CDR3 reads TGTGCCAGCAGCCCTGGGGACAGTTACTCCTACAATGAGCAGTTCTTC. Protein product: CASSPGDSYSYNEQFF.

CDR3 amino acids: CASSERLAGETQYF. The CDR3 bases are TGTGCCAGCAGTGAGCGACTAGCGGGAGAGACCCAGTACTTC. V usage is TRBV2 and J usage is TRBJ2-5; 10 nucleotides align to TRBD2. Per the germline V gene, CDR1 is SNHLY and CDR2 is FYNNEI. The CDR3 is 14 residues long. Trimming removed 3 bases from V and 4 bases from J; junction bases left unmatched: 2.

This chain connects TRBV19 to TRBJ2-7, with 7 bases that match TRBD1. The CDR3 has 11 residues. J lost 4 bases, V lost 9 bases, and 3 bases had no gene match. Germline CDR1 is LNHDA and CDR2 is SQIVND (reference sequence). CDR3 amino acids: CASRQGYEQYF. DNA of the CDR3: TGTGCCAGCCGACAGGGATACGAGCAGTACTTC. The full variable domain, in which reference TRBV19 and TRBJ2-7 provide the parts outside the CDR3, is DGGITQSPKYLFRKEGQNVTLSCEQNLNHDAMYWYRQDPGQGLRLIYYSQIVNDFQKGDIAEGYSVSREKKESFPLTVTSAQKNPTAFYLCASRQGYEQYFGPGTRLTVT.

The chain couples TRBV28 to TRBJ2-2, with no clear D. V lost 6 bases and J lost 2, with 4 bases in between. This CDR3 is built from 12 residues. Germline V gene lookup returns CDR1 MDHEN and CDR2 SYDVKM. CDR3 sequence reads: CASSRNTGELFF. The CDR3, as DNA: TGTGCCAGCAGCCGTAACACCGGGGAGCTGTTTTTT.

CDR3 region: CASSLQLTDTQYF. CDR3 nucleotides: TGTGCCAGCAGCCTACAGCTCACAGATACGCAGTATTTT. This sequence joins TRBV11-2 and TRBJ2-3; D remains ambiguous. V was shortened by 5 bases and J by 2 bases, with 8 bases between the two germline ends. Looked up from germline, CDR1 is SGHAT and CDR2 is FQNNGV. The CDR3 runs to 13 residues.

V is TRBV6-1 and J is TRBJ1-5; no firm D call. Per germline, CDR1 MNHNS and CDR2 SASEGT. The V and J ends lost 8 bases and 0 bases respectively, with 8 bases between them. The CDR3 length is 13 residues. The DNA of the CDR3 is TGTGCCAGCGGGGAGTATAGCAATCAGCCCCAGCATTTT. Its protein product is CASGEYSNQPQHF.

The chain uses TRBV7-8 and TRBJ2-7, with 8 bases identical to TRBD1. CDR1 SGHVS and CDR2 FQNEAQ come from the germline V gene. V gave up 5 bases and J gave up 6 bases; unmatched junction bases: 6. The CDR3 spans 13 residues. Written as DNA, the CDR3 is TGTGCCAGCAGCCCGACAGGGGAACGCGAGCAGTACTTC. It codes for CASSPTGEREQYF.

CDR3 bases: TGCGCCAGCAGCTTGGGGACAGCTACCGGGGAGCTGTTTTTT. This gives the protein CASSLGTATGELFF. The chain is built from TRBV5-1 and TRBJ2-2; a weak D match, TRBD1 (6 bases). This CDR3 spans 14 amino acids. Trimming pared 0 bases from V and 5 bases from J, leaving 8 bases between. Per the germline V gene, CDR1 is SGHRS and CDR2 is YFSETQ.

The gene calls are TRBV27 and TRBJ2-1, with a possible D match to TRBD2 (5 bases). The CDR3 length is 15 residues. V lost 5 bases and J 4 bases, leaving 15 bases between the germline ends. Germline-derived CDR1 and CDR2 are MNHEY and SMNVEV (reference sequence). The CDR3 bases are TGTGCCAGCAGTACTCGGGCTAGCCGTTACAATGAGCAGTTCTTC. Amino acids: CASSTRASRYNEQFF.

V usage is TRBV27 and J usage is TRBJ2-3; tentative D call: TRBD2 (6 bases). The CDR3 length is 15 residues. From germline, CDR1 is MNHEY and CDR2 SMNVEV (reference sequence). The V end was cut by 5 bases, the J end by 3 bases, with 15 bases between. CDR3 DNA: TGTGCCAGCAGTCCACCCTTTAGCGGAACAGATACGCAGTATTTT. This translates into CASSPPFSGTDTQYF.

Details on this clone: The germline gene is not matched at one end of the junction; a read error may be the cause. The V call is TRBV19, the J call TRBJ2-2; perhaps TRBD2 as D (6 bases). This CDR3 comprises 14 residues. The germline CDR1 and CDR2 sequences are LNHDA and SQIVND (reference sequence). The CDR3 reads CASISAGSTRELFF. The CDR3 DNA reads TGTGCCAGTATTAGCGCGGGGAGCACCAGGGAGCTGTTTTTT.

This clone was recorded only once. The chain combines TRBV5-6 with TRBJ1-6, with 12 bases aligning to TRBD1. In germline, CDR1 is SGHDT, CDR2 YYEEEE. With 4 bases clipped from V and 10 bases from J, the junction kept 6 bases outside the gene matches. This CDR3 is 15 amino acids long. The CDR3 here is CASSPPGQGASPLHF. DNA for the CDR3: TGTGCCAGCAGCCCACCGGGACAGGGGGCGTCACCCCTCCACTTT.

This clone was counted a single time. The V gene is TRBV2, the J gene TRBJ1-2; D possibly corresponds to TRBD1 (6 bases). V lost 1 base and J lost 2, with 8 bases in between. The CDR3 has 14 residues. Germline V CDR1 and CDR2: SNHLY, FYNNEI. The CDR3 is CASSEDRVNYGYTF. The CDR3 DNA is TGTGCCAGCAGTGAAGACAGGGTAAACTATGGCTACACCTTC. Supplemented by reference TRBV2 and TRBJ1-2, the full variable domain reads EPEVTQTPSHQVTQMGQEVILRCVPISNHLYFYWYRQILGQKVEFLVSFYNNEISEKSEIFDDQFSVERPDGSNFTLKIRSTKLEDSAMYFCASSEDRVNYGYTFGSGTRLTVV.

This clone appeared a single time. The CDR3 region is CASSSASSTDTQYF. The CDR3 DNA reads as TGTGCCAGCAGCTCCGCGTCTAGCACAGATACGCAGTATTTT. The chain combines TRBV28 with TRBJ2-3, with D unclear. Trimming removed 6 bases from V and 0 bases from J, with 10 bases in between. The CDR3 extends over 14 amino acids. The germline V gene encodes CDR1 MDHEN and CDR2 SYDVKM.

The CDR3 loop is CSVEGSSPSYEQYF. The CDR3 region has the DNA TGCAGCGTTGAAGGCTCTAGCCCAAGCTACGAGCAGTACTTC. The chain recombines TRBV29-1 with TRBJ2-7; TRBD2 might be the D (5 bases). V dropped 1 base and J dropped 3 bases, with 13 bases sitting between them. Germline V gives CDR1 SQVTM, CDR2 ANQGSEA. This CDR3 is built from 14 residues.

The chain recombines TRBV6-6 with TRBJ2-7; the match to TRBD1 covers 10 bases. With 2 bases clipped from V and 3 bases from J, the junction kept 4 bases outside the gene matches. The CDR3 loop spans 15 amino acids. Looked up from germline, CDR1 is MNHNY and CDR2 is SVGAGI (reference sequence). CDR3 amino acids: CASSYGDRGYYEQYF. CDR3 DNA: TGTGCCAGCAGTTACGGGGACAGGGGTTACTACGAGCAGTACTTC.

As for this clone: Mismatch with germline at one junction end may stem from a read error. The J gene is TRBJ2-4, the V gene TRBV4-3, with TRBD1 identical over 7 bases. CDR3 length: 16 residues. In germline, CDR1 is LGHNA, CDR2 YSLEER. The chain's CDR3 is CASSQVRKGAENSQYF. In nucleotides, the CDR3 is TGCGCCAGCAGCCAAGTTCGAAAGGGGGCTGAAAACAGTCAGTACTTC.